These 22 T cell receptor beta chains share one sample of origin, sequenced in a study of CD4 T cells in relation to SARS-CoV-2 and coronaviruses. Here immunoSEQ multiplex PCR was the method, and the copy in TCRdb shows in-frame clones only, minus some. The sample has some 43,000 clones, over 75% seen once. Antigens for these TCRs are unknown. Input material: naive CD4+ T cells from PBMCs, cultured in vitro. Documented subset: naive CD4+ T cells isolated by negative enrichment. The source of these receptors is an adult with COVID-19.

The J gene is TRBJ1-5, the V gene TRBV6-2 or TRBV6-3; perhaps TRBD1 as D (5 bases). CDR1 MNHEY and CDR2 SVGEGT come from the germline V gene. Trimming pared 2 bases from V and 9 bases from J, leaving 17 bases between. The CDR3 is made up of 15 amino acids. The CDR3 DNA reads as TGTGCCAGCAGTTACGGTGGGGCCGAACCAGGGCCCCAGCATTTT. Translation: CASSYGGAEPGPQHF.

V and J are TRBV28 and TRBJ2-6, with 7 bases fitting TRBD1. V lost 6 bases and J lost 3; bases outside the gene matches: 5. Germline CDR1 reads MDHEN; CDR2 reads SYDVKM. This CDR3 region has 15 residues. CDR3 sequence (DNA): TGTGCCAGCAGCCTAGGGGGCTTTGGGGCCAACGTCCTGACTTTC. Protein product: CASSLGGFGANVLTF.

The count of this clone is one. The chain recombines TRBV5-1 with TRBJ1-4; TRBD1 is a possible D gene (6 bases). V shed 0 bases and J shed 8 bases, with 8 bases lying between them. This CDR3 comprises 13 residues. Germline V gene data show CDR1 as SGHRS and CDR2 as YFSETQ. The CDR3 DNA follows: TGCGCCAGCAGCTTGGGACAGGCCGAAAAACTGTTTTTT. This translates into CASSLGQAEKLFF.

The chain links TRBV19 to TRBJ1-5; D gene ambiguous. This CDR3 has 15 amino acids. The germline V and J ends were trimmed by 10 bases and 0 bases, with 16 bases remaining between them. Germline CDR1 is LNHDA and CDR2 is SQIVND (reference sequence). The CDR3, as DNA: TGTGCCACGACGCACTCCCTAGGTAGCAATCAGCCCCAGCATTTT. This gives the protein CATTHSLGSNQPQHF.

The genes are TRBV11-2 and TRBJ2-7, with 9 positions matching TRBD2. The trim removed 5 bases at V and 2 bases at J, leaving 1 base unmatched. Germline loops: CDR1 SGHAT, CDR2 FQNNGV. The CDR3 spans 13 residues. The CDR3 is CASSLAGTYEQYF. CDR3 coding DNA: TGTGCCAGCAGCCTAGCGGGGACCTACGAGCAGTACTTC. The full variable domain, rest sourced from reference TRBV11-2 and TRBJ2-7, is EAGVAQSPRYKIIEKRQSVAFWCNPISGHATLYWYQQILGQGPKLLIQFQNNGVVDDSQLPKDRFSAERLKGVDSTLKIQPAKLEDSAVYLCASSLAGTYEQYFGPGTRLTVT.

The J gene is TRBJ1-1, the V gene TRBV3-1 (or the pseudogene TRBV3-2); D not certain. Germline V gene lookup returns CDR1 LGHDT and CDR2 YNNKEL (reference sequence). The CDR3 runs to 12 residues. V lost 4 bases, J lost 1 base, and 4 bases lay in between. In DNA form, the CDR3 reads TGTGCCAGCAGCCGCCCGAACACTGAAGCTTTCTTT. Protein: CASSRPNTEAFF.

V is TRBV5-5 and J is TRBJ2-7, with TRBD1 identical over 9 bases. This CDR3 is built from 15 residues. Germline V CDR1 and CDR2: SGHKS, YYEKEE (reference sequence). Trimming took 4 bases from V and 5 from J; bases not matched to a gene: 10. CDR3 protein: CASSTWDRVGDEQYF. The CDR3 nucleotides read TGTGCCAGCAGCACTTGGGACAGGGTGGGCGACGAGCAGTACTTC.

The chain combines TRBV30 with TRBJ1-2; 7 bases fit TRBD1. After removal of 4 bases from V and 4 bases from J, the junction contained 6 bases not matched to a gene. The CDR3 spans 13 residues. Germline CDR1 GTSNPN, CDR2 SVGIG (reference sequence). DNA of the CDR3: TGTGCCTGGACTCAGGGGGTTAGCTATGGCTACACCTTC. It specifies CAWTQGVSYGYTF. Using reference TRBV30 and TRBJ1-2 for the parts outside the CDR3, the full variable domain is SQTIHQWPATLVQPVGSPLSLECTVEGTSNPNLYWYRQAAGRGLQLLFYSVGIGQISSEVPQNLSASRPQDRQFILSSKKLLLSDSGFYLCAWTQGVSYGYTFGSGTRLTVV.

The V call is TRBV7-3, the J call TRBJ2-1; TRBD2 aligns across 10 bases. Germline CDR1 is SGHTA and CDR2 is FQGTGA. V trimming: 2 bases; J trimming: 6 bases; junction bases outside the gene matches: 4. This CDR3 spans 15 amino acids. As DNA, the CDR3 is TGTGCCAGCAGCTTACAACTAGCGGGGCCCAATGAGCAGTTCTTC. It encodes CASSLQLAGPNEQFF.

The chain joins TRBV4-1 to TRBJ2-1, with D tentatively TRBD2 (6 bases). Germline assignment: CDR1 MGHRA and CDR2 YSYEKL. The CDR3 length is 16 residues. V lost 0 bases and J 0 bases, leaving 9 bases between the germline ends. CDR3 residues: CASSQEAGSSYNEQFF. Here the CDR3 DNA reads TGCGCCAGCAGCCAAGAGGCGGGAAGCTCCTACAATGAGCAGTTCTTC.

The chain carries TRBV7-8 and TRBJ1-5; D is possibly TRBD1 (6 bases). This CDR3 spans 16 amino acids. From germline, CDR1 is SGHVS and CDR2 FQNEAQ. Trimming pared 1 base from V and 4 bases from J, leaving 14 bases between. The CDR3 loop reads CASSLVWSGVNQPQHF. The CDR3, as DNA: TGTGCCAGCAGCTTAGTTTGGTCAGGGGTTAATCAGCCCCAGCATTTT.

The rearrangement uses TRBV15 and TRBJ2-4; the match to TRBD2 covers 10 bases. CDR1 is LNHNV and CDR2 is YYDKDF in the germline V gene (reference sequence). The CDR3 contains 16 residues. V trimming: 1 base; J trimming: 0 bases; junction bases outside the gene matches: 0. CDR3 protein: CATSRGLAGAKNIQYF. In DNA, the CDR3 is TGTGCCACCAGCAGAGGACTAGCGGGAGCCAAAAACATTCAGTACTTC. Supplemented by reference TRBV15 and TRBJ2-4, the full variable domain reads DAMVIQNPRYQVTQFGKPVTLSCSQTLNHNVMYWYQQKSSQAPKLLFHYYDKDFNNEADTPDNFQSRRPNTSFCFLDIRSPGLGDTAMYLCATSRGLAGAKNIQYFGAGTRLSVL.

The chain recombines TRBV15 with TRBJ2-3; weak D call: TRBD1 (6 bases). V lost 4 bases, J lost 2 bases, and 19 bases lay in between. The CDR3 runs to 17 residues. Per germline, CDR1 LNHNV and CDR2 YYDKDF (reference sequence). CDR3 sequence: CATSNYRNRVNTDTQYF. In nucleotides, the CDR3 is TGTGCCACCAGCAACTACCGAAACAGGGTAAACACAGATACGCAGTATTTT. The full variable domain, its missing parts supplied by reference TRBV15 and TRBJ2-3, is DAMVIQNPRYQVTQFGKPVTLSCSQTLNHNVMYWYQQKSSQAPKLLFHYYDKDFNNEADTPDNFQSRRPNTSFCFLDIRSPGLGDTAMYLCATSNYRNRVNTDTQYFGPGTRLTVL.

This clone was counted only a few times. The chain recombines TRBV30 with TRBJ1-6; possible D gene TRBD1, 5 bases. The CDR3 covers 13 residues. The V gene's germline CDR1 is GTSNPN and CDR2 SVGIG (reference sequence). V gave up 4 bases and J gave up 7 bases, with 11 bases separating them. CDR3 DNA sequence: TGTGCCTGGACAGGGATCTCGAATTCACCCCTCCACTTT. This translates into CAWTGISNSPLHF.

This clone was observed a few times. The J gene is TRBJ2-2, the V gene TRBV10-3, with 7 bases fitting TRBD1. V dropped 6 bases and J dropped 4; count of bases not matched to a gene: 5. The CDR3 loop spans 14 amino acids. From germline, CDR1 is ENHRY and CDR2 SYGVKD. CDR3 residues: CAISDRVSTGELFF. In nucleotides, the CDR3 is TGTGCCATCAGCGACAGGGTTAGCACCGGGGAGCTGTTTTTT.

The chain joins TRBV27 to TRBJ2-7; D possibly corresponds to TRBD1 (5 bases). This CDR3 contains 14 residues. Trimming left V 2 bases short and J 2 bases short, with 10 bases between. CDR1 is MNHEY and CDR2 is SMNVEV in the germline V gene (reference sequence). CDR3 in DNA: TGTGCCAGCAGTTTAGACAGCCAGACCTACGAGCAGTACTTC. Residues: CASSLDSQTYEQYF.

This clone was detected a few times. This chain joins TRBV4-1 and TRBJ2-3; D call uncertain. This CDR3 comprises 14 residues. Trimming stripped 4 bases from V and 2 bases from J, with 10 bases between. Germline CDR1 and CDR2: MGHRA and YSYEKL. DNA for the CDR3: TGCGCCAGCAGCCGTAGGCTGAACACAGATACGCAGTATTTT. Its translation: CASSRRLNTDTQYF.

The CDR3 sequence is CASSLLAGGRETQYF. The CDR3 DNA follows: TGTGCCAGCAGCCTCCTAGCGGGAGGGCGAGAGACCCAGTACTTC. This chain uses TRBV3-1 (or the pseudogene TRBV3-2) with TRBJ2-5; 12 bases match TRBD2. CDR1 LGHDT and CDR2 YNNKEL come from the germline V gene (reference sequence). The length of the CDR3 is 15 residues. V shed 4 bases, J shed 4 bases, and the junction held 4 bases outside the gene matches.

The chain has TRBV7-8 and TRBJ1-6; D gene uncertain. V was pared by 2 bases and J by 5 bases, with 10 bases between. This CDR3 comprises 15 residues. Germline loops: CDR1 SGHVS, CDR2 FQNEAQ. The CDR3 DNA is TGTGCCAGCAGCTTAATTACCAGGAATAATTCACCCCTCCACTTT. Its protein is CASSLITRNNSPLHF.

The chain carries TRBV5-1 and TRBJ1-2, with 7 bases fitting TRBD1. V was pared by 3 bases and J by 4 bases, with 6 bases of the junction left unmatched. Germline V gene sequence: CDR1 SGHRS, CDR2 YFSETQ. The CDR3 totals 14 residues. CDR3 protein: CASSSTTGTYGYTF. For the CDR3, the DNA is TGCGCCAGCAGCTCCACGACAGGGACCTATGGCTACACCTTC.

CDR3 sequence: CASSKLLAGVDEQYF. CDR3 bases: TGTGCCAGCAGCAAATTACTAGCGGGAGTGGACGAGCAGTACTTC. The V gene is TRBV21-1, the J gene TRBJ2-7; the table's D call of TRBD2 was not tested on the DNA. TRBV21-1 corresponds to a pseudogene. The CDR3 length is 15 residues.

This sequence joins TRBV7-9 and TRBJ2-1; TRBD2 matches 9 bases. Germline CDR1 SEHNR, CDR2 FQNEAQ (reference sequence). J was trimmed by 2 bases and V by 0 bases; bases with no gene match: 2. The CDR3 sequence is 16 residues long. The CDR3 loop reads CASSLAGGRAYNEQFF. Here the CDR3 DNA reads TGTGCCAGCAGCTTAGCGGGCGGGAGGGCCTACAATGAGCAGTTCTTC.